This is a list of T cell receptor beta chains from one sample in a study of blood T cell repertoires in COVID-19. Generated by immunoSEQ multiplex PCR, the TCRdb table keeps only in-frame clones and is missing some. The data contain about 73,000 clones, about 80% of them singletons. The sequenced material came from peripheral blood. The receptors shown here come from a human donor in a cohort sampled during active COVID-19. The CDR3 runs from the conserved cysteine through the conserved F or W. D genes are given only for firm matches. Clone size is not always given. Where it is, it says once, few, many or a class for expanded clones.

abundance	d_gene	v_gene	j_gene	CDR3aa	CDR3nt
-	TRBD1	TRBV7-9	TRBJ2-1	CASSSDRGLYNEQFF	TGTGCCAGCAGCTCGGACAGGGGGCTCTACAATGAGCAGTTCTTC
-	-	TRBV19	TRBJ1-6	CASSPFSSNSPLHF	TGTGCCAGTAGTCCCTTTTCCTCTAATTCACCCCTCCACTTT
once	TRBD2	TRBV15	TRBJ2-5	CATSRGGGRLQETQYF	TGTGCCACCAGCAGAGGGGGGGGGAGACTCCAAGAGACCCAGTACTTC
-	TRBD1	TRBV29-1	TRBJ1-1	CSVGTGNTEAFF	TGCAGCGTTGGGACAGGGAACACTGAAGCTTTCTTT
once	-	TRBV6-5	TRBJ2-5	CASSSTEETQYF	TGTGCCAGCAGCTCGACAGAAGAGACCCAGTACTTC
-	-	TRBV20-1	TRBJ2-7	CSASLGPTYEQYF	TGCAGTGCTAGTCTAGGCCCCACCTACGAGCAGTACTTC
-	-	TRBV11-3	TRBJ1-3	CASRATGNTIYF	TGTGCCAGCCGCGCAACTGGAAACACCATATATTTT
-	-	TRBV7-9	TRBJ2-2	CASSSGLGTGELFF	TGTGCCAGCAGCTCAGGGTTGGGCACCGGGGAGCTGTTTTTT
few	TRBD1	TRBV6-5	TRBJ1-1	CASTVSGQGGTEAFF	TGTGCCAGCACCGTCTCTGGACAGGGTGGTACTGAAGCTTTCTTT
-	TRBD1	TRBV10-3	TRBJ1-4	CASGAGTGTEKLFF	TGTGCCTCGGGGGCCGGGACAGGGACTGAAAAACTGTTTTTT
-	TRBD1	TRBV7-6	TRBJ1-6	CASSLRTGGGNSPLHF	TGTGCCAGCAGCCTCCGGACAGGGGGTGGAAATTCACCCCTCCACTTT
-	-	TRBV7-9	TRBJ1-5	CASSLGGDSNQPQHF	TGTGCCAGCAGCTTAGGGGGGGATAGCAATCAGCCCCAGCATTTT
once	-	TRBV4-3	TRBJ2-1	CASSQGRPAYNEQFF	TGCGCCAGCAGCCAAGGGCGGCCTGCCTACAATGAGCAGTTCTTC
-	-	TRBV28	TRBJ1-2	CASSSGGTTWGYTF	TGTGCCAGCAGTTCCGGGGGGACGACGTGGGGCTACACCTTC
-	-	TRBV18	TRBJ2-1	CASSPRGDNEQFF	TGTGCCAGCTCACCCCGGGGAGACAATGAGCAGTTCTTC
-	TRBD2	TRBV7-8	TRBJ2-5	CASSLALGVAGGETQYF	TGTGCCAGCAGCTTAGCGCTGGGGGTAGCGGGGGGAGAGACCCAGTACTTC
-	-	TRBV2	TRBJ1-5	CASSEGVRVYNQPQHF	TGTGCCAGCAGTGAAGGTGTGAGGGTGTACAATCAGCCCCAGCATTTT
once	-	TRBV11-3	TRBJ2-7	CASSGLWSAYEQYF	TGTGCCAGCAGCGGATTGTGGAGCGCCTACGAGCAGTACTTC
-	TRBD1	TRBV19	TRBJ1-5	CASSMPRGQGAGSNQPQHF	TGTGCCAGTAGTATGCCCCGGGGACAGGGGGCTGGTAGCAATCAGCCCCAGCATTTT
-	-	TRBV11-3	TRBJ2-2	CASSLTGTGELFF	TGTGCCAGCAGCTTAACAGGGACCGGGGAGCTGTTTTTT
-	-	TRBV7-9	TRBJ2-1	CASSPRGSQGPYNEQFF	TGTGCCAGCAGCCCACGCGGTAGTCAGGGTCCGTACAATGAGCAGTTCTTC
-	-	TRBV5-5	TRBJ2-1	CASSSSGGSELYNEQFF	TGTGCCAGCAGCTCATCCGGCGGTAGCGAGCTCTACAATGAGCAGTTCTTC
-	TRBD2	TRBV13	TRBJ2-7	CASSLIAGTLSYEQYF	TGTGCCAGCAGCTTAATAGCGGGGACCCTTTCCTACGAGCAGTACTTC
-	-	TRBV16	TRBJ1-4	CASSQSGATTNEKLFF	TGTGCCAGCAGCCAATCAGGGGCAACTACTAATGAAAAACTGTTTTTT
-	-	TRBV4-3	TRBJ1-6	CASSQAGTGRSSYNSPLHF	TGCGCCAGCAGCCAAGCCGGGACCGGGAGGAGCTCCTATAATTCACCCCTCCACTTT
-	TRBD2	TRBV7-6	TRBJ2-7	CASSGGGAGYEQYF	TGTGCCAGCAGCGGCGGGGGGGCCGGGTACGAGCAGTACTTC
-	TRBD2	TRBV5-1	TRBJ2-1	CASSLAGGPNEQFF	TGCGCCAGCAGCTTAGCGGGGGGGCCCAATGAGCAGTTCTTC
-	TRBD1	TRBV6-6	TRBJ2-3	CASSSGQPSTDTQYF	TGTGCCAGCAGCTCGGGACAGCCGAGCACAGATACGCAGTATTTT
-	-	TRBV27	TRBJ1-2	CASSLSSGSGYTF	TGTGCCAGCAGTTTATCCTCAGGCAGTGGCTACACCTTC
-	TRBD1	TRBV11-2	TRBJ1-6	CASSQDRGNSPLHF	TGTGCCAGCAGTCAAGACAGGGGAAATTCACCCCTCCACTTT
-	TRBD1	TRBV4-1	TRBJ1-5	CASSLGQVHQPQHF	TGCGCCAGCAGCCTTGGACAGGTTCATCAGCCCCAGCATTTT
-	-	TRBV19	TRBJ2-2	CASSPDRELFF	TGTGCCAGTAGCCCGGACAGGGAGCTGTTTTTT
-	-	TRBV5-1	TRBJ1-2	CASSLIGRFNYGYTF	TGCGCCAGCAGCTTGATCGGGAGATTTAACTATGGCTACACCTTC
-	-	TRBV19	TRBJ2-1	CASYGTYYNEQFF	TGTGCCAGCTACGGGACTTACTACAATGAGCAGTTCTTC
-	TRBD1	TRBV27	TRBJ2-7	CASSLGATGGSYEQYF	TGTGCCAGCAGTTTGGGGGCTACAGGGGGCTCCTACGAGCAGTACTTC
-	TRBD2	TRBV11-2	TRBJ2-1	CASSLGGSGGPEREQFF	TGTGCCAGCAGCTTAGGGGGTAGCGGGGGGCCCGAGCGTGAGCAGTTCTTC
-	-	TRBV4-1	TRBJ1-2	CASSQEDTSSRYTF	TGCGCCAGCAGCCAAGAGGACACGTCGTCGCGCTACACCTTC
-	-	TRBV4-1	TRBJ2-1	CASSQAGVFVDEQFF	TGCGCCAGCAGCCAAGCGGGGGTATTTGTGGATGAGCAGTTCTTC
-	-	TRBV5-1	TRBJ2-7	CASSKQTGYEQYF	TGCGCCAGCAGCAAACAGACAGGCTACGAGCAGTACTTC
-	-	TRBV10-3	TRBJ1-1	CAISEYDTNTEAFF	TGTGCCATCAGTGAGTACGACACGAACACTGAAGCTTTCTTT
-	-	TRBV13	TRBJ2-2	CASSGGAANTGELFF	TGTGCCAGCAGCGGGGGGGCAGCGAACACCGGGGAGCTGTTTTTT
-	-	TRBV7-9	TRBJ2-7	CASSLGGDPTYEQYF	TGTGCCAGCAGCTTAGGGGGGGATCCGACCTACGAGCAGTACTTC
few	TRBD1	TRBV4-2	TRBJ2-7	CASSPYGTETYEQYF	TGTGCCAGCAGCCCATACGGGACAGAGACCTACGAGCAGTACTTC
-	TRBD1	TRBV5-1	TRBJ2-7	CASSQDGTGGLEQYF	TGCGCCAGCAGCCAAGACGGGACAGGGGGCCTCGAGCAGTACTTC
-	TRBD1	TRBV9	TRBJ2-2	CASSGKQGARRDTGELFF	TGTGCCAGCAGCGGTAAACAGGGGGCTAGAAGGGACACCGGGGAGCTGTTTTTT
-	TRBD1	TRBV28	TRBJ1-4	CASSFSRQGSGPGEKLFF	TGTGCCAGCAGTTTCTCCCGACAGGGCTCCGGTCCAGGGGAAAAACTGTTTTTT
-	TRBD1	TRBV13	TRBJ1-2	CASSATGEWGYTF	TGTGCCAGCAGCGCAACAGGGGAATGGGGCTACACCTTC
-	-	TRBV2	TRBJ2-7	CASSDPGQRNYEQYF	TGTGCCAGCAGTGACCCCGGACAGAGGAATTACGAGCAGTACTTC
once	-	TRBV18	TRBJ2-5	CASSPGLQETQYF	TGTGCCAGCTCCCCGGGACTTCAAGAGACCCAGTACTTC
-	-	TRBV10-3	TRBJ1-1	CAISGRDKSGTEAFF	TGTGCCATCAGTGGCCGGGACAAGTCAGGGACTGAAGCTTTCTTT
once	TRBD2	TRBV18	TRBJ2-3	CASSPPASGPSTDTQYF	TGTGCCAGCTCACCACCGGCTAGCGGCCCTAGCACAGATACGCAGTATTTT